The 30 T cell receptor beta chains listed next were all sequenced from one sample in a study of spatial heterogeneity in lung cancer (dated by TCRdb to between 2018 and 2021). Libraries were made using 5' RACE. The run used a NextSeq 500. TCRdb reprocessing: public reads trimmed at Q25 with fastp, clones called with MiXCR, in-frame beta chains kept. For every CDR3 protein sequence, its rows merge into one entry that carries the most common genes and DNA. The sample contains fewer than 150,000 distinct CDR3 sequences, 10% to 11% of them found a single time. Of the sample, more than 20% falls within the top ten clones. Reading the label with the study, this specimen's time point is: blood at routine non-recurrence follow-up after resection. The specimen was PBMCs, collected at follow-up. The receptors stem from a female donor with early-stage non-small cell lung cancer.

The sample holds many counts of this clonotype. The genes are TRBV24-1 and TRBJ2-3, with 7 bases identical to TRBD1. The CDR3 contains 16 residues. J lost 4 bases, V lost 4 bases, and 10 bases had no gene match. Germline V gives CDR1 KGHDR, CDR2 SFDVKD. CDR3 nucleotides: TGTGCCACCAGTGACCCCCAAGGGGGCAAGTCAGATACGCAGTATTTT. This gives the protein CATSDPQGGKSDTQYF.

This clonotype has at least ten counts. The chain is built from TRBV27 and TRBJ2-5; TRBD1 aligns across 7 bases. CDR1 MNHEY and CDR2 SMNVEV come from the germline V gene (reference sequence). The CDR3 is 15 amino acids. V gave up 5 bases and J gave up 2 bases; unmatched junction bases: 8. CDR3 loop: CASSIRQGWQETQYF. CDR3 nucleotides: TGTGCCAGCAGTATAAGACAGGGTTGGCAAGAGACCCAGTACTTC.

This clonotype was seen repeatedly, ten times or more. The chain uses TRBV28 and TRBJ2-1, with 12 bases identical to TRBD2. The V segment lost 6 bases and the J segment 5 bases; nucleotides outside the gene matches: 5. The CDR3 loop spans 15 amino acids. In germline, CDR1 is MDHEN, CDR2 SYDVKM. The CDR3 nucleotides are TGTGCCAGCAGGGCCGGACTAGCGGGGAACAATGAGCAGTTCTTC. Its protein is CASRAGLAGNNEQFF.

This clonotype was found a few times. CDR3: CASSLYGYTF. As DNA, the CDR3 is TGTGCCAGCAGCTTATATGGCTACACCTTC. The rearrangement joins TRBV12-3 or TRBV12-4 to TRBJ1-2; D remains unclear. The CDR3 spans 10 residues. V lost 6 bases and J lost 5, with 4 bases in between.

This clonotype has just a few counts. This chain uses TRBV3-1 with TRBJ1-2, with 9 bases lining up with TRBD1. There are 15 residues in the CDR3. The germline gives CDR1 LGHDT, CDR2 YNNKEL (reference sequence). Losses at the gene ends were 1 base for V and 8 bases for J; bases not matched to a gene: 8. The CDR3 DNA is TGTGCCAGCAGCCAAGGATTCCGGACAGGGGTCGGCTACACCTTC. Amino acid sequence: CASSQGFRTGVGYTF.

This clonotype has more than one count but fewer than ten. The CDR3 loop reads CASRGGGSHFEAFF. DNA of the CDR3: TGTGCCAGCAGGGGAGGGGGCTCTCACTTTGAAGCTTTCTTT. The rearrangement uses TRBV12-3 or TRBV12-4 and TRBJ1-1; the match to TRBD1 covers 7 bases. The junction had 11 bases not matched to a gene; V was cut back by 6 bases and J by 7 bases. CDR3 size: 14 residues.

This clonotype appeared a few times. The CDR3 protein is CASSGGTGSYEQYF. As DNA, the CDR3 is TGCGCCAGCAGTGGAGGGACAGGATCCTACGAGCAGTACTTC. The chain recombines TRBV10-2 with TRBJ2-7; 8 nucleotides align to TRBD1. J lost 1 base, V lost 4 bases, and 3 bases had no gene match. Per germline, CDR1 WSHSY and CDR2 SAAADI. The CDR3 totals 14 residues.

This clonotype was picked up a small number of times. The chain uses TRBV2 and TRBJ2-7; 7 nucleotides match TRBD1. Germline CDR1 and CDR2: SNHLY and FYNNEI. With V trimmed by 7 bases and J by 3 bases, 6 bases remained unmatched. The CDR3 runs to 13 residues. The CDR3 DNA reads as TGTGCCAGCAAGGGACAGAGTATCTACGAGCAGTACGTC. Translating it yields CASKGQSIYEQYV.

The chain uses TRBV28 and TRBJ2-2; perhaps TRBD2 as D (6 bases). This CDR3 contains 16 residues. CDR1 is MDHEN, CDR2 SYDVKM, per germline. Trimming shortened V by 7 bases and J by 1 base, and 16 bases separated the two germline ends. The CDR3 bases are TGTGCCAGCACCGGCGGGGCGGAGTGGAACACCGGGGAGCTGTTTTTT. It encodes CASTGGAEWNTGELFF.

This clonotype has ten or more counts. This rearrangement joins TRBV6-2 or TRBV6-3 to TRBJ2-7, with a weak D call TRBD1 (5 bases). V lost 6 bases and J 3 bases, leaving 15 bases between the germline ends. Germline assignment: CDR1 MNHEY and CDR2 SVGEGT. This CDR3 has 14 residues. CDR3 amino acids: CASRSQGKVYEQYV. The CDR3 nucleotides are TGTGCCAGCAGGTCCCAGGGTAAGGTCTACGAGCAGTACGTC.

This clonotype was found many times. The genes are TRBV30 and TRBJ1-3, with D uncertain. This CDR3 region has 12 residues. Trimming cost V 4 bases and J 3 bases, with 7 bases left between them. CDR1 GTSNPN and CDR2 SVGIG come from the germline V gene (reference sequence). The CDR3 spells CAWIKNGNTIYF. Written as DNA, the CDR3 is TGTGCCTGGATAAAGAATGGAAACACCATATATTTT.

This clonotype was observed a few times. This chain connects TRBV24-1 to TRBJ1-1, with D hard to call. Trimming removed 6 bases from V and 0 bases from J, with 7 bases in between. Germline V gene data show CDR1 as KGHDR and CDR2 as SFDVKD. This CDR3 spans 13 amino acids. CDR3 coding DNA: TGTGCCACCAGTAATCGGATGAACACTGAAGCTTTCTTT. This sequence encodes CATSNRMNTEAFF.

This chain joins TRBV15 and TRBJ2-4; D unresolved. This CDR3 spans 16 amino acids. V was clipped by 0 bases and J by 0 bases, with 9 bases between them. Per the germline V gene, CDR1 is LNHNV and CDR2 is YYDKDF (reference sequence). The CDR3 is CATSRDRGLAKNIQYF. CDR3 in DNA: TGTGCCACCAGCAGAGATCGCGGCCTAGCCAAAAACATTCAGTACTTC.

V gene TRBV5-6 combines with J gene TRBJ1-5; D possibly corresponds to TRBD1 (5 bases). CDR3 size: 15 residues. The germline gives CDR1 SGHDT, CDR2 YYEEEE. V shed 0 bases and J shed 3 bases, with 10 bases lying between them. The CDR3 region is CASSLGQGLNQPQHF. CDR3 DNA: TGTGCCAGCAGCTTGGGGCAGGGCCTCAATCAGCCCCAGCATTTT.

This clonotype showed up many times. The chain links TRBV7-2 to TRBJ2-1, with TRBD1 matching over 8 bases. The CDR3 totals 15 residues. V was pared by 5 bases and J by 5 bases, with 8 bases of the junction left unmatched. Germline V gene lookup returns CDR1 SGHTA and CDR2 FQGNSA. This CDR3 is CASSLIQGADNEQFF. CDR3 bases: TGTGCCAGCAGCCTGATTCAGGGGGCCGACAATGAGCAGTTCTTC.

The chain uses TRBV27 and TRBJ1-1; D gene uncertain. The CDR3 contains 15 residues. The ends were cut back, 0 bases at V and 1 base at J, with 9 bases in the middle. Germline assignment: CDR1 MNHEY and CDR2 SMNVEV (reference sequence). CDR3 loop: CASSLSRAANTEAFF. Here the CDR3 DNA reads TGTGCCAGCAGTTTATCGCGGGCGGCGAACACTGAAGCTTTCTTT.

The chain employs TRBV25-1 and TRBJ2-7, with 7 positions matching TRBD1. The germline V gene has CDR1 MGHDK and CDR2 SYGVNS. V trimming: 4 bases; J trimming: 1 base; junction bases outside the gene matches: 10. The CDR3 is 16 amino acids. The CDR3 coding sequence is TGTGCCAGCAGTGCATCCGGGACAGCGAGATCCTACGAGCAGTACTTC. Its translation is CASSASGTARSYEQYF.

The table lists this clonotype with many counts. V and J are TRBV7-9 and TRBJ1-4; the D is unclear. The CDR3 is made up of 16 amino acids. Trimming shortened V by 4 bases and J by 3 bases, and 15 bases separated the two germline ends. Germline CDR1 SEHNR, CDR2 FQNEAQ (reference sequence). The CDR3 nucleotides read TGTGCCAGCAGCTCATTAGGAACCGGGTCTAATGAAAAACTGTTTTTT. Translation gives CASSSLGTGSNEKLFF.

This clonotype was observed a few times. The V call is TRBV12-3 or TRBV12-4, the J call TRBJ1-3; maybe TRBD1 (6 bases). Trimming cost V 5 bases and J 0 bases, with 11 bases left between them. This CDR3 region has 15 residues. CDR3 sequence reads: CASSPTGLSGNTIYF. CDR3 nucleotide sequence: TGTGCCAGCAGTCCGACAGGACTCTCTGGAAACACCATATATTTT.

V gene TRBV21-1 combines with J gene TRBJ2-7; the D call in the table, TRBD2, was not verified against the DNA. TRBV21-1 is deemed a pseudogene. CDR3 size: 11 residues. This chain's CDR3 is CASSSRGSRSV. In DNA, the CDR3 is TGTGCCAGCAGCTCCCGGGGCTCGCGTTCCGTC.

The genes are TRBV6-2 or TRBV6-3 and TRBJ1-2; no clear D. The CDR3 runs 13 residues. Trimming stripped 2 bases from V and 8 bases from J, with 12 bases between. The germline V gene encodes CDR1 MNHEY and CDR2 SVGEGT. The CDR3 nucleotides read TGTGCCAGCAGTTACGGCTACCCGCGCGGCTACACCTTC. Translated: CASSYGYPRGYTF.

This clonotype was seen a few times. The chain combines TRBV3-1 with TRBJ2-5; perhaps TRBD2 as D (5 bases). V lost 2 bases, J lost 4 bases, and 11 bases lay in between. Looked up from germline, CDR1 is LGHDT and CDR2 is YNNKEL (reference sequence). The CDR3 runs to 14 residues. DNA of the CDR3: TGTGCCAGCAGCCAACAACTAGTACTAGAGACCCAGTACTTC. This encodes CASSQQLVLETQYF.

This clonotype was observed many times. This chain uses TRBV24-1 with TRBJ2-5; TRBD2 aligns across 10 bases. CDR3 length equals 16 residues. The V gene end was trimmed by 3 bases and the J gene end by 5 bases; junction bases not matched to a gene: 8. Germline CDR1 is KGHDR and CDR2 is SFDVKD. As DNA, the CDR3 is TGTGCCACCAGTGATCGACGAAGCGGGAGGGGTGAGACCCAGTACTTC. The encoded protein is CATSDRRSGRGETQYF.

This clonotype was detected many times. The chain couples TRBV29-1 to TRBJ1-2; D may be TRBD1 (6 bases). The CDR3 is 15 amino acids. CDR1 is SQVTM and CDR2 is ANQGSEA in the germline V gene. The ends were cut back, 6 bases at V and 0 bases at J, with 17 bases in the middle. The CDR3 nucleotides are TGCAGCGTAGAGGACAGTCTCCAAACTAACTATGGCTACACCTTC. Translating it yields CSVEDSLQTNYGYTF.

This clonotype was seen more than once but under ten times. This chain links TRBV14 with TRBJ2-3; D uncertain. The length of the CDR3 is 14 residues. Per germline, CDR1 SGHDN and CDR2 FVKESK. Trimming took off 4 bases at V and 1 base at J, with 9 bases between the two ends. The CDR3 is CASSLNPGTDTQYF. DNA of the CDR3: TGTGCCAGCAGCCTGAACCCGGGCACAGATACGCAGTATTTT.

This clonotype has only a few counts. V usage is TRBV27 and J usage is TRBJ2-3; D not resolved. Germline CDR1 is MNHEY and CDR2 is SMNVEV (reference sequence). V was shortened by 6 bases and J by 0 bases, with 4 bases between the two germline ends. The CDR3 runs to 12 residues. In nucleotides, the CDR3 is TGTGCCAGCAGAATGAGCACAGATACGCAGTATTTT. It codes for CASRMSTDTQYF.

This clonotype was observed a few times. This chain links TRBV2 with TRBJ2-4; a possible D gene is TRBD1 (6 bases). This CDR3 comprises 15 residues. Germline V gives CDR1 SNHLY, CDR2 FYNNEI. V was cut by 2 bases and J by 8 bases, with 16 bases left in between. In nucleotides, the CDR3 is TGTGCCAGCAGTGAAATCAGGGGACCTAAACACATTCAGTACTTC. This encodes CASSEIRGPKHIQYF.

This clonotype was observed at least ten times. The chain carries TRBV6-2 or TRBV6-3 and TRBJ1-1; no clear D gene. This CDR3 region has 12 residues. Trimming stripped 5 bases from V and 5 bases from J, with 9 bases between. In germline, CDR1 is MNHEY, CDR2 SVGEGT. CDR3 sequence (DNA): TGTGCCAGCAGTACTGGAGGGACTGAAGCTTTCTTT. Translation gives CASSTGGTEAFF.

This clonotype occurred a few times. The chain has TRBV11-1 and TRBJ2-7, with unresolved D. The CDR3 sequence is 12 residues long. Germline V gene sequence: CDR1 SGHAT, CDR2 FQDESV (reference sequence). V lost 5 bases and J lost 3, with 8 bases in between. CDR3: CASSPAYYEQYF. CDR3 DNA: TGTGCCAGCAGCCCGGCTTACTACGAGCAGTACTTC. Variable domain in full (rest from reference TRBV11-1 and TRBJ2-7): EAEVAQSPRYKITEKSQAVAFWCDPISGHATLYWYRQILGQGPELLVQFQDESVVDDSQLPKDRFSAERLKGVDSTLKIQPAELGDSAMYLCASSPAYYEQYFGPGTRLTVT.

This clonotype has only a few counts. The chain is built from TRBV9 and TRBJ2-5; the D gene is possibly TRBD2 (6 bases). CDR3 size: 15 residues. V was cut by 2 bases and J by 4 bases, with 15 bases left in between. The germline V gene has CDR1 SGDLS and CDR2 YYNGEE. The CDR3: CASSVGLTSRETQYF. The DNA for the CDR3 is TGTGCCAGCAGCGTGGGTTTAACTAGCCGAGAGACCCAGTACTTC.